This TCR beta chain emerged from a study of T cell responses to AZD1222 COVID-19 vaccine (dated by TCRdb to about 2021). At the level of the whole study: TCR sequencing was performed for 230 to 250 trial participants, of whom about 200 were given two doses of AZD1222 and roughly 25 were given two doses of MenACWY control vaccine. Trial participants were enrolled by age into 18-55, 56-69 and 70-plus year subgroups, with about 150, 28 and 57 TCR-sequenced participants respectively.

V and J are truncated by 0 bases and 6 bases respectively, leaving an intervening sequence of 15 bases. The CDR3, from cysteine to phenylalanine, totals 15 residues. Only the CDR3 region is kept as DNA, spanning 45 bases read in frame from base 1. Taken from the germline V gene, the CDR1 and CDR2 loops are SGDLS and YYNGEE. Taken with the paper, the label for time point translates to: about 28 days (+/-7) after the second vaccine dose. AZD1222 recipients with second doses at about 4 weeks or about 12 weeks were pooled, because spike-specific TCR depth and breadth did not differ between schedules. Vaccinee samples came from UK trials COV001 and COV002, including a single-blind randomized controlled phase 2/3 trial of AZD1222 (ChAdOx1 nCoV-19) in healthy adults. For TCRbeta chain sequencing, PBMC samples from trial participants were taken at day 0 and at day 28 after the second dose. Broad study findings and their caveats: Because no samples from the day 14 peak response were available, repertoires could be characterized only after the peak T cell response. Most participants were white British and females outnumbered males, and the authors suggested that clonal diversity may have been underestimated. Reportedly, almost half of the unique spike-specific TCRs recognized epitopes lying outside the regions that are mutated in the B.1.351 and B.1.1.7 variants. In the small 56-69-year group, the increase in depth fell short of significance, most likely because of low power. Conclusions about previously exposed vaccinees are limited, since just 5 or 6 AZD1222 recipients were seropositive for SARS-CoV-2 at baseline. The vaccine-associated CD4 TCRs covered the entire spike protein, and the dominant responses fell in regions 160-218 and 743-854. A significant rise in spike-specific TCR breadth and depth was observed after two AZD1222 doses relative to day 0 and relative to MenACWY recipients.

On this clone: This receptor's antigen is unknown. No base-level quality is on record; no much larger clone is a single base apart.

The CDR3 regions of human TCRbeta chains were analyzed by immunosequencing. The original methods were these. Repertoire TCRs were checked for matches against a reference library of SARS-CoV-2-specific TCRs that had been generated using the MIRA antigen-specificity platform. Breadth was defined as the fraction of unique TCRs that were SARS-CoV-2-associated. Depth was defined as the fraction of total T cells that were SARS-CoV-2-associated. Each spike-specific TCR was assigned to its reactive spike region and to a CD4 or CD8 class using the MIRA data. Log10-transformed breadth and depth values were compared by one-way ANOVA with Sidak's multiple comparisons tests. TCRdb obtained this table from immuneACCESS and retained in-frame rearrangements with V and J assigned. These tables miss some clones; where compared with another copy, unresolved V genes account for less than half of the shortfall, and the remainder is unexplained. The D gene and trimming were derived from the DNA, and the V and J assignments and clone size from that table. For this sample the table gives over 120,000 clones, of which 86% were detected only once. Jointly, the top ten make up roughly 5.1% of the sample.

The receptor's source is an adult who received the AZD1222 COVID-19 vaccine. The sequence links TRBV9 to TRBJ1-2, with a weak D call of TRBD1 (5 bases match). Sequenced material: peripheral blood, taken 28 days after the second AZD1222 dose. The DNA sequence follows: TGTGCCAGCAGCGTAGTCCAGGACGGGGCCGATGGCTACACCTTC. It codes for CASSVVQDGADGYTF.